The T cell receptor beta chain described here comes from a study of early T cells in non-severe SARS-CoV-2 infection. Individual cDNA molecules were tagged with unique molecular identifiers. TCRdb re-called the 5' RACE reads through MiXCR, storing one row per CDR3 protein. This sample has 87,000 or so distinct CDR3 sequences, with 12% to 15% found just once. The sequenced sample was whole blood. The TCR was taken from an adult who was a healthcare worker with PCR-confirmed SARS-CoV-2 infection or an uninfected control (not recorded which).

The CDR3 loop is CSVGQGSGNGYTF. CDR3 nucleotides: TGCAGCGTTGGACAGGGTAGTGGAAATGGCTACACCTTC. V usage is TRBV29-1 and J usage is TRBJ1-2; 7 bases are shared with TRBD1. CDR3 length: 13 amino acids. V gave up 4 bases and J gave up 6 bases; unmatched junction bases: 8. Germline V lookup: CDR1 SQVTM, CDR2 ANQGSEA.